Presented here are 29 T cell receptor beta chains from one specimen sequenced in a study of shared clonotypes between healthy human individuals. The method was immunoSEQ multiplex PCR; TCRdb's version includes in-frame clones alone and lacks a portion of them. The table records 600,000 to 750,000 clones, around 91% of them present only once. The material sequenced was memory CD8+ T cells from PBMCs. Subset defined: CD45RO+ cells pooled with CCR7-negative TemRA cells. Receptors originate from a young man in good health. Some clones in this sample may be carry-over from other donors' samples.

The CDR3 bases are TGTGCCAGTAGTGACAAAGCCGGGACTAGGCTCAATGAGCAGTTCTTC. Its protein product is CASSDKAGTRLNEQFF. The chain carries TRBV19 and TRBJ2-1; TRBD2 matches at 8 bases. Trimming cost V 5 bases and J 6 bases; bases outside gene matches: 12. This CDR3 region has 16 residues. The germline V gene has CDR1 LNHDA and CDR2 SQIVND (reference sequence).

Only one count was recorded for this clone. The chain is built from TRBV7-2 and TRBJ2-3; D possibly corresponds to TRBD1 (5 bases). Germline loops: CDR1 SGHTA, CDR2 FQGNSA. The CDR3 is made up of 14 amino acids. V was shortened by 5 bases and J by 4 bases, with 13 bases between the two germline ends. The chain's CDR3 is CASSTPWGADTQYF. The CDR3 region has the DNA TGTGCCAGCAGCACCCCCTGGGGCGCAGATACGCAGTATTTT.

The sample holds one count of this clone. V and J are TRBV10-3 and TRBJ2-7, with D perhaps matching TRBD1 (6 bases). Germline loops: CDR1 ENHRY, CDR2 SYGVKD. Trimming stripped 5 bases from V and 2 bases from J, with 16 bases between. The CDR3 consists of 15 residues. The CDR3 bases are TGTGCCATCAGTCACGCGGACAGTGATCCCTACGAGCAGTACTTC. Translation: CAISHADSDPYEQYF.

The V call is TRBV9, the J call TRBJ2-3, with 8 bases that match TRBD1. In germline, CDR1 is SGDLS, CDR2 YYNGEE. J lost 4 bases, V lost 4 bases, and 8 bases had no gene match. The length of the CDR3 is 15 residues. CDR3 coding DNA: TGTGCCAGCAGCTCGACAGGGGTCCCCGCAGATACGCAGTATTTT. It encodes CASSSTGVPADTQYF.

The rearrangement uses TRBV27 and TRBJ1-1; no definite D call. Trimming pared 3 bases from V and 5 bases from J, leaving 10 bases between. CDR3 size: 13 residues. Germline V CDR1 and CDR2: MNHEY, SMNVEV (reference sequence). The CDR3 protein is CASSFIGRTEAFF. For the CDR3, the DNA is TGTGCCAGCAGTTTTATCGGCAGGACTGAAGCTTTCTTT.

The CDR3 DNA reads as TGTGCCAGCAGTTCAATTCTTATCCGCTACAATGAGCAGTTCTTC. Amino acids: CASSSILIRYNEQFF. This chain joins TRBV7-2 and TRBJ2-1; no definite D call. Germline assignment: CDR1 SGHTA and CDR2 FQGNSA. The CDR3 covers 15 residues. V lost 6 bases, J lost 3 bases, and 15 bases lay in between.

This clone has a single count. The chain uses TRBV5-1 and TRBJ1-4; 12 bases fit TRBD1. The CDR3 consists of 18 residues. The J segment lost 7 bases and the V segment lost 5 bases, leaving 15 bases of the junction unmatched. The germline V gene has CDR1 SGHRS and CDR2 YFSETQ. The CDR3 coding sequence is TGCGCCAGCAGGTCCTCTAGGGACAGGGGGCTCCGGAGTGAAAAACTGTTTTTT. It encodes CASRSSRDRGLRSEKLFF.

The V gene is TRBV6-1, the J gene TRBJ1-1, with D maybe TRBD1 (6 bases). The germline gives CDR1 MNHNS, CDR2 SASEGT. This CDR3 is 14 amino acids long. Trimming stripped 5 bases from V and 4 bases from J, with 14 bases between. The CDR3 loop is CASSSYRVSTEAFF. The CDR3 region has the DNA TGTGCCAGCAGTTCGTACAGGGTTAGCACTGAAGCTTTCTTT.

J is TRBJ2-1 and V is TRBV5-1; 7 nucleotides line up with TRBD1. From germline, CDR1 is SGHRS and CDR2 YFSETQ. The CDR3 covers 16 residues. J was trimmed by 4 bases and V by 5 bases; bases with no gene match: 12. CDR3 in DNA: TGCGCCAGCAGTACAGGGGAGACGACCTTTTACAATGAGCAGTTCTTC. Translating it yields CASSTGETTFYNEQFF.

The chain employs TRBV4-1 and TRBJ1-2; 7 bases are shared with TRBD1. Germline CDR1 reads MGHRA; CDR2 reads YSYEKL. V shed 0 bases and J 0 bases; nucleotides not matched to a gene: 7. This CDR3 has 17 residues. CDR3 in amino acids: CASSQDFGDRPNYGYTF. The CDR3 nucleotides are TGCGCCAGCAGCCAAGATTTTGGGGACAGACCTAACTATGGCTACACCTTC.

The chain is built from TRBV6-5 and TRBJ1-1; D may be TRBD1 (5 bases). The V gene lost 4 bases and the J gene lost 6 bases, with 18 bases spanning the gap. The CDR3 is made up of 15 amino acids. Per the germline V gene, CDR1 is MNHEY and CDR2 is SVGAGI. CDR3 bases: TGTGCCAGCAGTTGGGGCGTGGGGGGGGACGCTGAAGCTTTCTTT. Residues: CASSWGVGGDAEAFF.

The chain couples TRBV27 to TRBJ2-5; the match to TRBD1 covers 9 bases. V was pared by 4 bases and J by 6 bases, with 3 bases of the junction left unmatched. Germline V gene data show CDR1 as MNHEY and CDR2 as SMNVEV (reference sequence). This CDR3 comprises 13 residues. CDR3 amino acids: CASSSGQGKTQYF. The CDR3 DNA reads TGTGCCAGCAGTTCAGGACAGGGGAAGACCCAGTACTTC.

The genes are TRBV2 and TRBJ2-4; D is uncertain. This CDR3 is built from 10 residues. In germline, CDR1 is SNHLY, CDR2 FYNNEI. The ends were cut back, 7 bases at V and 5 bases at J, with 3 bases in the middle. The CDR3 DNA is TGTGCCAGCACTCAAAACATTCAGTACTTC. Encoded protein: CASTQNIQYF.

This chain uses TRBV6-5 with TRBJ1-2; tentative D call: TRBD1 (5 bases). The CDR3 is 15 amino acids. Trimming stripped 0 bases from V and 8 bases from J, with 16 bases between. From germline, CDR1 is MNHEY and CDR2 SVGAGI. CDR3 bases: TGTGCCAGCAGTTACTCTGAGGGGACGGCCTCAGGCTACACCTTC. Translation gives CASSYSEGTASGYTF.

The chain uses TRBV18 and TRBJ2-3, with 10 bases aligning to TRBD2. This CDR3 contains 19 residues. The V gene end was trimmed by 2 bases and the J gene end by 0 bases; junction bases not matched to a gene: 11. In germline, CDR1 is KGHSH, CDR2 LQKENI. Here the CDR3 DNA reads TGTGCCAGCTCACCATCTGTACTAGCGGGAATGATCAGCACAGATACGCAGTATTTT. Translated: CASSPSVLAGMISTDTQYF.

The rearrangement uses TRBV2 and TRBJ1-2; 7 bases match TRBD1. Germline V lookup: CDR1 SNHLY, CDR2 FYNNEI. This CDR3 is built from 12 residues. The V gene end was trimmed by 8 bases and the J gene end by 13 bases; junction bases not matched to a gene: 13. As DNA, the CDR3 is TGTGCCAGCGTGGGACAGAGCCTCTGGGGCACCTTC. It yields the protein CASVGQSLWGTF.

The rearrangement joins TRBV7-9 to TRBJ1-2; D is unclear. The V end lost 3 bases, the J end lost 1 base, and 0 bases lay between the germline ends. The germline CDR1 and CDR2 sequences are SEHNR and FQNEAQ (reference sequence). This CDR3 has 11 amino acids. CDR3 amino acids: CASSFNYGYTF. The CDR3, as DNA: TGTGCCAGCAGCTTTAACTATGGCTACACCTTC.

The chain couples TRBV6-1 to TRBJ2-2; TRBD2 aligns across 8 bases. The CDR3 runs to 16 residues. The trim removed 9 bases at V and 0 bases at J, leaving 9 bases unmatched. Germline lookup yields CDR1 MNHNS and CDR2 SASEGT. CDR3 DNA: TGTGCCAGTAGCGAACTAGCGGCATCGAACACCGGGGAGCTGTTTTTT. This encodes CASSELAASNTGELFF.

This chain links TRBV28 with TRBJ1-1; 7 bases are a match to TRBD1. V dropped 6 bases and J dropped 3; count of bases not matched to a gene: 7. There are 14 residues in the CDR3. CDR1 MDHEN and CDR2 SYDVKM come from the germline V gene. The DNA of the CDR3 is TGTGCCAGCAGCCCGGGACAGCACTACACTGAAGCTTTCTTT. Protein sequence: CASSPGQHYTEAFF. The entire variable domain, with the rest obtained from reference TRBV28 and TRBJ1-1, is as follows: DVKVTQSSRYLVKRTGEKVFLECVQDMDHENMFWYRQDPGLGLRLIYFSYDVKMKEKGDIPEGYSVSREKKERFSLILESASTNQTSMYLCASSPGQHYTEAFFGQGTRLTVV.

This clone has only one observation. V usage is TRBV2 and J usage is TRBJ2-1; 11 bases align to TRBD2. The CDR3 loop spans 17 amino acids. The germline gives CDR1 SNHLY, CDR2 FYNNEI. V trimming: 7 bases; J trimming: 8 bases; junction bases outside the gene matches: 16. The CDR3 here is CASILSPRLAGGDEQFF. The CDR3 coding sequence is TGTGCCAGCATCCTATCCCCCCGGCTAGCGGGAGGTGATGAGCAGTTCTTC.

The chain combines TRBV27 with TRBJ1-1; D unclear. V was shortened by 5 bases and J by 2 bases, with 15 bases between the two germline ends. The CDR3 totals 15 residues. Per germline, CDR1 MNHEY and CDR2 SMNVEV (reference sequence). The CDR3 loop reads CASSPSDPHNTEAFF. The CDR3 DNA follows: TGTGCCAGCAGTCCCTCCGACCCTCATAACACTGAAGCTTTCTTT.

V usage is TRBV27 and J usage is TRBJ2-5; 7 bases are a match to TRBD2. The end of the DNA is better explained by TRBJ2-7, so the J call may be wrong. CDR1 is MNHEY, CDR2 SMNVEV, per germline (reference sequence). The CDR3 sequence is 14 residues long. This CDR3 is CASSTRGSSYEQYF. The CDR3 DNA reads TGTGCCAGCAGTACTCGCGGGAGCTCCTACGAGCAGTACTTC.

The V and J genes are TRBV4-1 and TRBJ1-6; D unresolved. The V end was cut by 0 bases, the J end by 4 bases, with 16 bases between. The germline V gene encodes CDR1 MGHRA and CDR2 YSYEKL. This CDR3 comprises 18 residues. CDR3 region: CASSQDMPPGTYNSPLHF. The CDR3 nucleotides are TGCGCCAGCAGCCAAGATATGCCCCCGGGAACTTATAATTCACCCCTCCACTTT.

The chain carries TRBV7-9 and TRBJ2-6; no firm D call. In germline, CDR1 is SEHNR, CDR2 FQNEAQ (reference sequence). V lost 3 bases and J lost 0, with 6 bases in between. The CDR3 extends over 15 amino acids. CDR3 sequence (DNA): TGTGCCAGCAGCTTCAAGAGCTCTGGGGCCAACGTCCTGACTTTC. Amino acid sequence: CASSFKSSGANVLTF.

The chain combines TRBV4-3 with TRBJ1-4; 8 nucleotides match TRBD1. With 3 bases clipped from V and 0 bases from J, the junction kept 9 bases outside the gene matches. Looked up from germline, CDR1 is LGHNA and CDR2 is YSLEER. This CDR3 has 18 amino acids. CDR3 region: CASSQRRDRIATNEKLFF. CDR3 bases: TGCGCCAGCAGCCAGCGACGGGACAGGATTGCAACTAATGAAAAACTGTTTTTT.

The chain links TRBV7-9 to TRBJ1-2; 7 bases fit TRBD1. Germline loops: CDR1 SEHNR, CDR2 FQNEAQ (reference sequence). The CDR3 consists of 15 residues. Trimming at V came to 4 bases and at J to 0 bases, leaving 5 bases not matched to a gene. The CDR3 bases are TGTGCCAGCAGCTCGGGGGACAGAGCTAACTATGGCTACACCTTC. It encodes CASSSGDRANYGYTF.

The chain couples TRBV9 to TRBJ1-2; 7 bases match TRBD1. The CDR3 contains 13 residues. With 7 bases clipped from V and 3 bases from J, the junction kept 6 bases outside the gene matches. CDR1 is SGDLS and CDR2 is YYNGEE in the germline V gene. The CDR3, as DNA: TGTGCCAGCTCCGGGACAGATGACTATGGCTACACCTTC. It yields the protein CASSGTDDYGYTF.

The rearrangement links TRBV27 to TRBJ2-1; possible D gene TRBD2, 6 bases. Trimming took off 4 bases at V and 8 bases at J, with 18 bases between the two ends. Germline V gene data show CDR1 as MNHEY and CDR2 as SMNVEV (reference sequence). The CDR3 runs 15 residues. The DNA for the CDR3 is TGTGCCAGCAGTTCAGGAGGGACTCTGGGGGATGAGCAGTTCTTC. Residues: CASSSGGTLGDEQFF.

The gene calls are TRBV27 and TRBJ2-2; 7 bases map to TRBD2. V trimming: 3 bases; J trimming: 1 base; junction bases outside the gene matches: 2. The CDR3 is made up of 15 amino acids. Germline CDR1 MNHEY, CDR2 SMNVEV (reference sequence). CDR3 in amino acids: CASSFLAVNTGELFF. The CDR3, as DNA: TGTGCCAGCAGTTTTCTAGCGGTGAACACCGGGGAGCTGTTTTTT.